The 19 T cell receptor beta chains presented below share a single source sample, sequenced in a study of human T cells and chemical hapten exposure. Time point here: healthy volunteer bleed at 2 weeks. Unfractionated whole blood yielded total RNA. TCRdb redid the calling of the RACE reads with MiXCR, one entry per CDR3 protein. The data show some 46,000 distinct CDR3 sequences, around 4.5% seen once. Specimen: whole blood. These receptors came from a female donor in good health. Some clones in this sample may be carry-over from other donors' samples.

This clonotype was picked up many times. The CDR3 DNA sequence: TGTGCCAGCAGCGCCCTCACGGGGGAGAGAAGTCGAGAGACCCAGTACTTC. Amino acid sequence: CASSALTGERSRETQYF. The chain combines TRBV5-5 with TRBJ2-5; D possibly corresponds to TRBD2 (6 bases). Trimming took 4 bases from V and 4 from J, leaving 23 bases between them. The germline CDR1 and CDR2 sequences are SGHKS and YYEKEE (reference sequence). The CDR3 totals 17 residues.

This clonotype was picked up many times. J is TRBJ1-4 and V is TRBV12-3 or TRBV12-4, with D maybe TRBD1 (5 bases). V was cut by 5 bases and J by 6 bases, with 19 bases left in between. The CDR3 has 16 amino acids. This CDR3 is CASSGGMERLHEKLFF. The DNA of the CDR3 is TGTGCCAGCAGTGGGGGGATGGAGCGACTTCATGAAAAACTGTTTTTT.

In its sample, this clonotype was seen many times. This sequence joins TRBV21-1 and TRBJ2-7; TRBD2 is taken as the D call from the table, unchecked against the DNA. TRBV21-1 is reported as a pseudogene. The length of the CDR3 is 13 residues. CDR3 nucleotide sequence: TGTGCCAGCAGCCACAAACGAGGACTCGCGGGGTACTTC. The encoded protein is CASSHKRGLAGYF.

This clonotype was recorded at least ten times. The chain joins TRBV12-3 or TRBV12-4 to TRBJ2-7; D not resolved. The CDR3 is made up of 13 amino acids. V was pared by 6 bases and J by 5 bases, with 14 bases between. CDR3: CASSQAQPDEQYF. CDR3 coding DNA: TGTGCCAGCAGCCAGGCACAGCCCGACGAGCAGTACTTC.

The sample holds many counts of this clonotype. For the CDR3, the DNA is TGTGCCAGCACCATGAATGGGGGGCACACCGGGGAGCTGTTTTTT. It yields the protein CASTMNGGHTGELFF. The chain has TRBV6-5 and TRBJ2-2, with D perhaps being TRBD1 or TRBD2 (6 bases each). In germline, CDR1 is MNHEY, CDR2 SVGAGI. V was clipped by 7 bases and J by 3 bases, with 15 bases between them. The length of the CDR3 is 15 residues.

This clonotype was observed many times. The chain uses TRBV24-1 and TRBJ2-1, with a weak D call TRBD2 (5 bases). The V end was cut by 10 bases, the J end by 0 bases, with 9 bases between. The length of the CDR3 is 13 residues. Per germline, CDR1 KGHDR and CDR2 SFDVKD. The CDR3 is CATAGSSYNEQFF. CDR3 sequence (DNA): TGTGCCACGGCTGGGAGCTCCTACAATGAGCAGTTCTTC.

This clonotype was counted many times. This rearrangement joins TRBV10-3 to TRBJ2-5, with 7 bases matching TRBD2. Germline trimming cut 4 bases from V and 1 base from J; bases unmatched to any gene: 6. This CDR3 contains 15 residues. Germline assignment: CDR1 ENHRY and CDR2 SYGVKD. Written as DNA, the CDR3 is TGTGCCATCAGTGGTGGGCTAGCGGTCCAAGAGACCCAGTACTTC. Encoded protein: CAISGGLAVQETQYF.

This clonotype showed up many times. The V call is TRBV20-1, the J call TRBJ2-4, with D perhaps TRBD2 (5 bases). The CDR3 sequence is 20 residues long. Looked up from germline, CDR1 is DFQATT and CDR2 is SNEGSKA (reference sequence). Trimming took 0 bases from V and 0 from J, leaving 24 bases between them. CDR3 sequence (DNA): TGCAGTGCTAGAGATGAGCGACATGACTATTCAAGGGTAGCCAAAAACATTCAGTACTTC. As protein: CSARDERHDYSRVAKNIQYF.

The chain uses TRBV7-3 and TRBJ2-5; 9 nucleotides agree with TRBD2. This CDR3 is built from 17 residues. Per the germline V gene, CDR1 is SGHTA and CDR2 is FQGTGA. The V gene end was trimmed by 1 base and the J gene end by 5 bases; junction bases not matched to a gene: 11. The CDR3 DNA is TGTGCCAGCAGCTTAATTGGTAGCGGGGGTCCCGGGGAGACCCAGTACTTC. The encoded protein is CASSLIGSGGPGETQYF. Together with reference TRBV7-3 and TRBJ2-5, the CDR3 gives the full variable domain: GAGVSQTPSNKVTEKGKYVELRCDPISGHTALYWYRQSLGQGPEFLIYFQGTGAADDSGLPNDRFFAVRPEGSVSTLKIQRTERGDSAVYLCASSLIGSGGPGETQYFGPGTRLLVL.

In its sample, this clonotype was seen many times. This sequence joins TRBV29-1 and TRBJ1-2, with TRBD1 identical over 7 bases. The CDR3 sequence is 12 residues long. J lost 4 bases, V lost 7 bases, and 6 bases had no gene match. The V gene's germline CDR1 is SQVTM and CDR2 ANQGSEA. CDR3 DNA: TGCAGCGCTCAGACAGGGTCCTATGGCTACACCTTC. Its protein product is CSAQTGSYGYTF. Full variable domain (missing parts from reference TRBV29-1 and TRBJ1-2): SAVISQKPSRDICQRGTSLTIQCQVDSQVTMMFWYRQQPGQSLTLIATANQGSEATYESGFVIDKFPISRPNLTFSTLTVSNMSPEDSSIYLCSAQTGSYGYTFGSGTRLTVV.

The table lists this clonotype with a few counts. The chain links TRBV5-1 to TRBJ2-3, with 9 positions matching TRBD2. The junction had 4 bases not matched to a gene; V was cut back by 0 bases and J by 5 bases. CDR1 is SGHRS, CDR2 YFSETQ, per germline. This CDR3 comprises 15 residues. The CDR3 loop reads CASSLVAGEGDTQYF. In DNA, the CDR3 is TGCGCCAGCAGCTTGGTAGCGGGGGAAGGAGATACGCAGTATTTT.

This clonotype was counted at least ten times. CDR3 protein: CASSLAGYGNYGYTF. CDR3 sequence (DNA): TGCGCCAGCAGCTTGGCAGGGTATGGGAACTATGGCTACACCTTC. The chain has TRBV5-1 and TRBJ1-2; TRBD1 is a possible D gene (5 bases). This CDR3 comprises 15 residues. With 0 bases removed from V and 2 bases from J, the gap between germline ends came to 11 bases. CDR1 is SGHRS, CDR2 YFSETQ, per germline.

This clonotype was picked up many times. The CDR3 region is CASSLAGGDNEQFF. In DNA form, the CDR3 reads TGTGCCAGCTCATTAGCGGGGGGCGACAATGAGCAGTTCTTC. The chain employs TRBV18 and TRBJ2-1, with 10 positions matching TRBD2. J gave up 5 bases and V 5 bases, and 3 bases lay outside the gene matches. The CDR3 length is 14 residues. Germline V gene sequence: CDR1 KGHSH, CDR2 LQKENI.

In its sample, this clonotype was seen many times. The genes are TRBV20-1 and TRBJ2-5; the D is unclear. V was clipped by 7 bases and J by 4 bases, with 13 bases between them. The germline V gene encodes CDR1 DFQATT and CDR2 SNEGSKA (reference sequence). The CDR3 is made up of 12 amino acids. The CDR3 loop is CSVPLLRETQYF. CDR3 coding DNA: TGCAGTGTTCCCCTACTCCGAGAGACCCAGTACTTC.

This clonotype occurred many times. Here the CDR3 reads CASSLQGWATDTQYF. DNA for the CDR3: TGTGCCAGCAGCTTACAGGGATGGGCCACAGATACGCAGTATTTT. The chain has TRBV7-2 and TRBJ2-3; a weak D match, TRBD1 (5 bases). V was pared by 2 bases and J by 2 bases, with 11 bases between. CDR1 is SGHTA, CDR2 FQGNSA, per germline. There are 15 residues in the CDR3.

This clonotype was observed at least ten times. The gene calls are TRBV6-5 and TRBJ1-1; 8 nucleotides agree with TRBD1. After removal of 7 bases from V and 8 bases from J, the junction contained 3 bases not matched to a gene. Germline lookup yields CDR1 MNHEY and CDR2 SVGAGI. This CDR3 spans 11 amino acids. The CDR3, as DNA: TGTGCCAGCACGCGACAGGGGGAAGCTTTCTTT. Encoded protein: CASTRQGEAFF.

Many counts were recorded for this clonotype. V gene TRBV7-9 combines with J gene TRBJ2-7; 10 bases line up with TRBD1. The junction had 3 bases not matched to a gene; V was cut back by 4 bases and J by 6 bases. CDR3 length equals 13 residues. Germline V gives CDR1 SEHNR, CDR2 FQNEAQ (reference sequence). CDR3 in amino acids: CASSSGTGVEQYF. The CDR3 region has the DNA TGTGCCAGCAGCTCCGGGACAGGGGTCGAGCAGTACTTC.

This clonotype was observed at least ten times. This chain uses TRBV3-1 with TRBJ1-1; the D is unclear. V shed 1 base and J shed 6 bases, with 18 bases lying between them. In germline, CDR1 is LGHDT, CDR2 YNNKEL (reference sequence). The CDR3 spans 16 residues. The CDR3 nucleotides are TGTGCCAGCAGCCAAGGTTTCGCCCGCTCCGGGGCTGAAGCTTTCTTT. Its protein is CASSQGFARSGAEAFF. Filled out from reference TRBV3-1 and TRBJ1-1, the complete variable domain reads DTAVSQTPKYLVTQMGNDKSIKCEQNLGHDTMYWYKQDSKKFLKIMFSYNNKELIINETVPNRFSPKSPDKAHLNLHINSLELGDSAVYFCASSQGFARSGAEAFFGQGTRLTVV.

This chain joins TRBV20-1 and TRBJ1-3, with unresolved D. This CDR3 has 15 residues. The V gene's germline CDR1 is DFQATT and CDR2 SNEGSKA (reference sequence). Deletions cut 2 bases from V and 0 bases from J, with 11 bases between. DNA for the CDR3: TGCAGTGCTAGAAACGAACACCCCTCTGGAAACACCATATATTTT. Its protein is CSARNEHPSGNTIYF.